A selection of T cell receptor beta chains follows, all from one sample in a study of blood T cell repertoires in COVID-19. TCRdb's copy holds only in-frame clones and misses some; the assay was immunoSEQ multiplex PCR. The sample yields about 270,000 clones, 70% to 90% seen once. Material: PBMCs or T cells enriched from blood (not recorded which). Every receptor here comes from a woman aged 30 to 39 with acute COVID-19. CDR3s include the opening cysteine and the closing phenylalanine or tryptophan. D genes are given only for firm matches. Size is stated for part of the rows, as once, few or many counts, or as a class when the clone is expanded.

TRBD1,TRBJ2-1,TRBV4-1,.,TGCGCCAGCAGCCAAGAGGACAGGAACAATGAGCAGTTCTTC,CASSQEDRNNEQFF
TRBD1,TRBJ1-5,TRBV7-2,few,TGTGCCAGCAGCTTAGCAGGGGGCGATCAGCCCCAGCATTTT,CASSLAGGDQPQHF
TRBD1,TRBJ2-7,TRBV13,.,TGTGCCAGCAGTTCCCTCACGGGACAGGGCCCCTCCTACGAGCAGTACTTC,CASSSLTGQGPSYEQYF
TRBD2,TRBJ2-1,TRBV11-2,once,TGTGCCAGCAGCTTAGCGCAACTAGCGGGAGGGCAGCAGTTCTTC,CASSLAQLAGGQQFF
.,TRBJ2-3,TRBV7-3,.,TGTGCCAGCAGCCCAGGGACTAGCACAGATACGCAGTATTTT,CASSPGTSTDTQYF
.,TRBJ2-2,TRBV24-1,.,TGTGCCACCAGTGCCCTGGGAGATACCGGGGAGCTGTTTTTT,CATSALGDTGELFF
TRBD2,TRBJ2-1,TRBV5-1,.,TGCGCCAGCAGCTTCCAACCGGGACTAGCTTCTGATGAGCAGTTCTTC,CASSFQPGLASDEQFF
TRBD1,TRBJ2-1,TRBV28,.,TGTGCCAGCATGGACAGGGCTCGCAATGAGCAGTTCTTC,CASMDRARNEQFF
.,TRBJ1-2,TRBV29-1,few,TGCAGCGTTGAAAGTCCTACAGGTGCTAACTATGGCTACACCTTC,CSVESPTGANYGYTF
.,TRBJ2-1,TRBV6-5,.,TGTGCCAGCAGTCCAGATTTCAATGAGCAGTTCTTC,CASSPDFNEQFF
TRBD1,TRBJ2-7,TRBV27,.,TGTGCCAGCAAAAATCCGGGACAGTACGAGCAGTACTTC,CASKNPGQYEQYF
.,TRBJ1-3,TRBV9,.,TGTGCCAGCAGCGTAGGAATAGGGGCTGGAAACACCATATATTTT,CASSVGIGAGNTIYF
TRBD1,TRBJ2-6,TRBV24-1,.,TGTGCCACCAGTGATTCGACAGGGGGGGATTTCGGGGCCAACGTCCTGACTTTC,CATSDSTGGDFGANVLTF
.,TRBJ1-1,TRBV6-5,.,TGTGCCAGCAGTTACGATTACAGGAACACTGAAGCTTTCTTT,CASSYDYRNTEAFF
TRBD1,TRBJ2-4,TRBV3-1/TRBV3-2,once,TGTGCATCTGCCCTAGGGACAGGGGGCGGGTACATTCAGTACTTC,CASALGTGGGYIQYF
.,TRBJ1-4,TRBV7-9,.,TGTGCCAGCAGCCCGTATGTGGGGCATGAAAAACTGTTTTTT,CASSPYVGHEKLFF
TRBD1,TRBJ1-3,TRBV28,.,TGTGCCAGCAGTGCAGGGGGCAGAGACACCATATATTTT,CASSAGGRDTIYF
.,TRBJ2-2,TRBV9,.,TGTGCCAGCAGCGTAAACACGAACACCGGGGAGCTGTTTTTT,CASSVNTNTGELFF
.,TRBJ2-7,TRBV11-2,.,TGTGCCAGCAGCTTAGGACAGACCTACGAGCAGTACTTC,CASSLGQTYEQYF
TRBD2,TRBJ2-7,TRBV6-5,.,TGTGCCAGCAGTCGGACTAGCGGGAGCTACGAGCAGTACTTC,CASSRTSGSYEQYF
.,TRBJ1-2,TRBV6-4,.,TGTGCCAGCCTGTCTGTTGAGGCCCCGACAGTGAACTATGGCTACACCTTC,CASLSVEAPTVNYGYTF
.,TRBJ2-7,TRBV10-3,.,TGTGCCATCAGTGACCCCGGAGGTAACAGGGTTTCCTACGAGCAGTACTTC,CAISDPGGNRVSYEQYF
.,TRBJ2-5,TRBV14,.,TGTGCCAGCAGCCGTAGTGAGACCCAGTACTTC,CASSRSETQYF
TRBD2,TRBJ2-3,TRBV5-4,.,TGTGCCAGCAGCCTCGGGGGCGCGGGAGGGTGGAAAGATACGCAGTATTTT,CASSLGGAGGWKDTQYF
TRBD1,TRBJ2-2,TRBV24-1,.,TGTGCCACCAGTGATTTGCAAGGGACAGGGTATCGGTCCGGGGAGCTGTTTTTT,CATSDLQGTGYRSGELFF
TRBD1,TRBJ1-2,TRBV7-9,once,TGTGCCAGCAGCTTGGAGGGACAGGGAGCTAACTATGGCTACACCTTC,CASSLEGQGANYGYTF
TRBD1,TRBJ2-2,TRBV24-1,few,TGTGCCACCAGTGATCGGGACAGGGTCACCGGGGAGCTGTTTTTT,CATSDRDRVTGELFF
.,TRBJ1-6,TRBV28,many,TGTGCCAGCAGTCCGACAGGCAGCTCCTATAATTCACCCCTCCACTTT,CASSPTGSSYNSPLHF
TRBD1,TRBJ2-1,TRBV10-1,.,TGCGCCAGCAGTGTCGGGACAGGGCCCCACAATGAGCAGTTCTTC,CASSVGTGPHNEQFF
.,TRBJ1-1,TRBV7-9,.,TGTGCCAGCAGCTTAGACAGTAACACTGAAGCTTTCTTT,CASSLDSNTEAFF
TRBD1,TRBJ2-7,TRBV19,.,TGTGCCAGTAGTATAGAGGGACAGGGTAGCGACGAGCAGTACTTC,CASSIEGQGSDEQYF
.,TRBJ2-2,TRBV27,.,TGTGCCAGCAACAGATTAGGCGGGGAGCTGTTTTTT,CASNRLGGELFF
.,TRBJ2-1,TRBV19,.,TGTGCCAGTAGTCCTAGCATTGGCTCCTACAATGAGCAGTTCTTC,CASSPSIGSYNEQFF